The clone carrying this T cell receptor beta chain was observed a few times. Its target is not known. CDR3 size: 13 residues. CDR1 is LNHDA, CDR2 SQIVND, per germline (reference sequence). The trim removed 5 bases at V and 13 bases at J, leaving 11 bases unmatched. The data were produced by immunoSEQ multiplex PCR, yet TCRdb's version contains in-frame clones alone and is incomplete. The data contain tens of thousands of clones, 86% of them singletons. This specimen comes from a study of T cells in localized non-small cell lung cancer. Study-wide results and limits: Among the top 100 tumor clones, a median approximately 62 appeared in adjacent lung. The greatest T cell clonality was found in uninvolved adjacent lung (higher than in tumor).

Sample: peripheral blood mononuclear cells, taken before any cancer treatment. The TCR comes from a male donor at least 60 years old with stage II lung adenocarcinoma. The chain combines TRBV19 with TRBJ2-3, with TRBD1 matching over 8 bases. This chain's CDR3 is CASSPRDRGREYF. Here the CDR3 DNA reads TGTGCCAGTAGTCCTCGAGACAGGGGAAGGGAGTATTTT.